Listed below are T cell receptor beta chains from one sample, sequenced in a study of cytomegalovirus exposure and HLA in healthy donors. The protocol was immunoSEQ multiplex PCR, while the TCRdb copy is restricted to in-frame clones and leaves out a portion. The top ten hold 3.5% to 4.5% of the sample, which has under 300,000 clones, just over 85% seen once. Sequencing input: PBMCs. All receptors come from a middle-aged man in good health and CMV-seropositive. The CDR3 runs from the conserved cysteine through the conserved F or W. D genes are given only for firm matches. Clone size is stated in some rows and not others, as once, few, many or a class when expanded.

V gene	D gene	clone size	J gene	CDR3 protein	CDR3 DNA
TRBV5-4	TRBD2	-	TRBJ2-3	CASSPGPSGSTDTQYF	TGTGCCAGCAGCCCCGGCCCTAGCGGGAGCACAGATACGCAGTATTTT
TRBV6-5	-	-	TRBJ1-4	CASSFTTEGEKLFF	TGTGCCAGCAGTTTTACCACCGAGGGTGAAAAACTGTTTTTT
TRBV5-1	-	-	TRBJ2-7	CASSLGGPGYEQYF	TGCGCCAGCAGCTTGGGGGGGCCCGGCTACGAGCAGTACTTC
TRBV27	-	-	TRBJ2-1	CASSLLAPYNEQFF	TGTGCCAGCAGTTTACTAGCTCCCTACAATGAGCAGTTCTTC
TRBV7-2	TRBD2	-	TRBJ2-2	CASRGGLAVNTGELFF	TGTGCCAGCCGGGGGGGACTAGCGGTTAACACCGGGGAGCTGTTTTTT
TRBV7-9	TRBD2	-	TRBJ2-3	CASSSGTSGRMTDTQYF	TGTGCCAGCAGCTCCGGGACTAGCGGGAGGATGACAGATACGCAGTATTTT
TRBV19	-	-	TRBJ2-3	CASSILAESTDTQYF	TGTGCCAGTAGTATCCTAGCAGAGAGCACAGATACGCAGTATTTT
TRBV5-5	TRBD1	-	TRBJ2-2	CASSVRGRVGTGELFF	TGTGCCAGCAGCGTCAGGGGGCGGGTGGGCACCGGGGAGCTGTTTTTT
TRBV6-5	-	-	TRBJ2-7	CASSKQGSDEQYF	TGTGCCAGCTCAAAACAGGGTTCGGACGAGCAGTACTTC
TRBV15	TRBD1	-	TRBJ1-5	CATSDRGRYQPQHF	TGTGCCACGTCTGACAGGGGGCGGTATCAGCCCCAGCATTTT
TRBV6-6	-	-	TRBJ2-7	CASRDLESSYEQYF	TGTGCCAGCAGGGATCTAGAGAGCTCCTACGAGCAGTACTTC
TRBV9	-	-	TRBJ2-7	CASSVAEGTYEQYF	TGTGCCAGCAGCGTAGCTGAGGGCACCTACGAGCAGTACTTC
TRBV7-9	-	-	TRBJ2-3	CASSLVPGSSTDTQYF	TGTGCCAGCAGCTTAGTTCCGGGATCTAGCACAGATACGCAGTATTTT
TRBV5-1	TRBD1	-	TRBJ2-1	CASSRDSVTRYSYNEQFF	TGCGCCAGCAGCCGGGACAGCGTCACTCGCTACTCCTACAATGAGCAGTTCTTC
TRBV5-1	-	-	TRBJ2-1	CASSLANQGYNEQFF	TGCGCCAGCAGCTTGGCCAATCAGGGTTACAATGAGCAGTTCTTC
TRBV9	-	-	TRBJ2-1	CASSVDSRSNEQFF	TGTGCCAGCAGCGTAGACAGTAGAAGCAATGAGCAGTTCTTC
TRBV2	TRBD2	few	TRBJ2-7	CASSTTSGSYEQYF	TGTGCCAGCAGTACGACTAGCGGGAGTTACGAGCAGTACTTC
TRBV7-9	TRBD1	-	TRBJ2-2	CASSSTGVANTGELFF	TGTGCCAGCAGCTCGACAGGGGTAGCCAACACCGGGGAGCTGTTTTTT
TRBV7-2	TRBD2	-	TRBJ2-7	CASSLGGSQYEQYF	TGTGCCAGCAGCTTAGGCGGGAGTCAGTACGAGCAGTACTTC
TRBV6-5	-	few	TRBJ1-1	CASSSGETTEAFF	TGTGCCAGCAGCTCAGGGGAAACCACTGAAGCTTTCTTT
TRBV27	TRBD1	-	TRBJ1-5	CASSLSGGASNQPQHF	TGTGCCAGCAGTTTATCAGGGGGCGCGAGCAATCAGCCCCAGCATTTT
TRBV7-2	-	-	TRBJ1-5	CASSLEGRGPQHF	TGTGCCAGCAGCTTAGAGGGTAGGGGTCCCCAGCATTTT
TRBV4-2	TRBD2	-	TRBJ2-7	CASSQSLTGTSGTYEQYF	TGTGCCAGCAGCCAAAGTTTGACCGGGACTAGCGGAACGTACGAGCAGTACTTC
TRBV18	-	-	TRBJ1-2	CASSPRTDGYTF	TGTGCCAGCTCACCACGGACAGATGGCTACACCTTC
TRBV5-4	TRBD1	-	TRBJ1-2	CASSGTGGNGYTF	TGTGCCAGCAGTGGGACAGGGGGGAACGGCTACACCTTC
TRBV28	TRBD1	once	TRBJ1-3	CASRPSLGQPSGNTIYF	TGTGCCAGCAGGCCCTCGCTGGGACAGCCCTCTGGAAACACCATATATTTT
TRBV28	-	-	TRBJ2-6	CASSLGLRGPKSGANVLTF	TGTGCCAGCAGTTTAGGTCTCAGGGGACCTAAATCTGGGGCCAACGTCCTGACTTTC
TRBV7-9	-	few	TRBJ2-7	CASSPSLTGSEQYF	TGTGCCAGCAGCCCCTCACTCACGGGGAGCGAGCAGTACTTC
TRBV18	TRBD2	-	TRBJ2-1	CASSPVAGGPYNEQFF	TGTGCCAGCTCACCGGTAGCGGGAGGTCCCTACAATGAGCAGTTCTTC
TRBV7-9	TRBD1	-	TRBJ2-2	CASSHTGVIANTGELFF	TGTGCCAGCAGCCATACAGGGGTTATCGCGAACACCGGGGAGCTGTTTTTT
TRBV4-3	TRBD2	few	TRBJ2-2	CASSQELVKFREGTGELFF	TGCGCCAGCAGCCAAGAGTTGGTTAAGTTCAGGGAGGGCACCGGGGAGCTGTTTTTT
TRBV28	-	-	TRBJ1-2	CASRSTGSAYGYTF	TGTGCCAGCAGGTCTACCGGGTCAGCCTATGGCTACACCTTC
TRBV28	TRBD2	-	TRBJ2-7	CASKSPGLGSYEQYF	TGTGCCAGCAAGAGTCCGGGACTAGGGTCCTACGAGCAGTACTTC
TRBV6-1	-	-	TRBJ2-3	CASSESLSLSTDTQYF	TGTGCCAGCAGTGAATCCCTCTCCCTTAGCACAGATACGCAGTATTTT
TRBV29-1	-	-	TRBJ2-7	CSVYEQGPYEQYF	TGCAGCGTCTATGAACAGGGCCCCTACGAGCAGTACTTC